This T cell receptor beta chain stems from a study of blood T cells in healthy people across ages. This clonotype turned up a few times. From germline, CDR1 is LGHNA and CDR2 YNFKEQ. The V segment lost 9 bases and the J segment 5 bases; nucleotides outside the gene matches: 19. The CDR3 has 17 residues. Healthy Caucasian individuals from Russia aged 6 to 90 were enrolled as donors. Alongside a J-beta primer mix, a sample-barcoded 5' primer served in a second PCR lasting roughly 6 to 11 cycles. TCRdb reanalysed the 5' RACE reads using MiXCR and keeps one entry per CDR3 protein. The sample consists of over 450,000 distinct CDR3 sequences, less than 25% of them appearing once. In addition, the sample was reused for a study of T cells of mothers and their children.

Sequencing input: blood. This clonotype originated in a boy aged 5-17 years in good health. The J gene is TRBJ2-3, the V gene TRBV4-2; the match to TRBD2 covers 8 bases. For the CDR3, the DNA is TGTGCCAGTAGCTCGGGGGGGGCAGCGGGATCCCAAGATACGCAGTATTTT. It codes for CASSSGGAAGSQDTQYF.